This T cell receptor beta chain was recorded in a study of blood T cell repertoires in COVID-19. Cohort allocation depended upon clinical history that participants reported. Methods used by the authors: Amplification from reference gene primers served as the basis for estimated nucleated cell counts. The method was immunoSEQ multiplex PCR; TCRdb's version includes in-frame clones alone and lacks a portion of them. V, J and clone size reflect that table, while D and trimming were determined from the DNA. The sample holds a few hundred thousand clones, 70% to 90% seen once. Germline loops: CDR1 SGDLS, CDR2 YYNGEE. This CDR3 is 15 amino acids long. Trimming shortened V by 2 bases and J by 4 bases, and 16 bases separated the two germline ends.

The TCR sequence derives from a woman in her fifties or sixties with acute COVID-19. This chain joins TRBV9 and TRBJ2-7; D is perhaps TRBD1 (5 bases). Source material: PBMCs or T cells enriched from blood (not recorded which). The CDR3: CASSVHEAGKYEQYF. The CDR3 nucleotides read TGTGCCAGCAGCGTCCACGAGGCAGGGAAGTACGAGCAGTACTTC. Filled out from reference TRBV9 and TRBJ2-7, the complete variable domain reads DSGVTQTPKHLITATGQRVTLRCSPRSGDLSVYWYQQSLDQGLQFLIQYYNGEERAKGNILERFSAQQFPDLHSELNLSSLELGDSALYFCASSVHEAGKYEQYFGPGTRLTVT.